This TCR beta chain was sequenced during a study of identical twins. TCRdb called the 5' RACE reads again in MiXCR, with one record for every CDR3 protein. The table records around 670,000 distinct CDR3 sequences, roughly 6% of them present only once. In germline, CDR1 is ENHRY, CDR2 SYGVKD. The CDR3 has 13 residues. Trimming cost V 11 bases and J 1 base, with 14 bases left between them. This clonotype was found many times. This TCR was sampled from a man between 18 and 29 years old in good health. The chain joins TRBV10-3 to TRBJ1-1, with D perhaps TRBD1 (5 bases). Sequencing was done on a sample of naive T cells sorted from blood. CDR3 in DNA: TGTGCCTCAACGGGGCAGGCGAACACTGAAGCTTTCTTT. It encodes CASTGQANTEAFF.